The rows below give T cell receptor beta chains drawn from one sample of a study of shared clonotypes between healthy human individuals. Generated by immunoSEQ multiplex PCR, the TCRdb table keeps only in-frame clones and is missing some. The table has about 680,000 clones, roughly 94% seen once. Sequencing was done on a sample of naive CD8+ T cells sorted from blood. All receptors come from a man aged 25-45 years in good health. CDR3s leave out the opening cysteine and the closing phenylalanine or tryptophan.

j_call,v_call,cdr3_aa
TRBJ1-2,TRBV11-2,ASSLARAGGYT
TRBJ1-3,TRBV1,TSSHERGTGNTIY
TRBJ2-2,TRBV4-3,ASSQEGIGQGSRELF
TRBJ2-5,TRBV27,ASSFTGETQY
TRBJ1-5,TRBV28,ASRPAGRSLNQPQH
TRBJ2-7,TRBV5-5,ASSLTDRGFYEQY
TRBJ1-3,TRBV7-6,ASSLRTGDELFSGNTIY
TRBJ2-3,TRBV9,ASQREGTQY
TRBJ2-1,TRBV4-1,ASSSTSGLGNEQF
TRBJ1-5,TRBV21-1,ASTRHGSNQPQH
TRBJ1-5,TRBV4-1,ASSQKTQGSNQPQH
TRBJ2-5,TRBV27,ASSLLGEAGEETQY
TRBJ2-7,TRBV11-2,ASSSLAGRLEQY
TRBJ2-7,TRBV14,ASSRGLAGGSSYEQY
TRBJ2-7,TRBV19,ASSLTWETSYEQY
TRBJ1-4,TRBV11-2,ASSLLPGQGATNEKLF
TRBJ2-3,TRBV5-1,ASSFIQGSSTDTQY
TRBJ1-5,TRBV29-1,SVGGSSNQPQH
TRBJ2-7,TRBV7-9,ASRPVGLEPYEQY
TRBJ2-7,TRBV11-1,ASRSTSSYEQY
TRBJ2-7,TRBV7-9,ASSSNRGGQPHLPYEQY
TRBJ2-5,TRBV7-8,ASSLVLDGETQY
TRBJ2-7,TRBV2,ASLQPGQAYEQY
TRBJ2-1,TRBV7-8,ASSFRASGRDNEQF
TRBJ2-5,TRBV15,ATSGERGQETQY
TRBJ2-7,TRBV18,ASSPSGLASYEQY
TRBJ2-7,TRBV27,ASSLGATYEQY
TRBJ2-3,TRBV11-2,ASRNRGADTQY
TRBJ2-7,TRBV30,AWSAYHSDRGYEQY
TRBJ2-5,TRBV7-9,AGAGYQETQY
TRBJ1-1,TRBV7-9,ASRQTGIFAEAF
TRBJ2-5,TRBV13,ASSHRGGEETQY
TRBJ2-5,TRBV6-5,ASTRGAGVGETQY
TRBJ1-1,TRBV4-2,ASSHAGQGPEAF
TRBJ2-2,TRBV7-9,ASSAGELF
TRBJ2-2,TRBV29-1,SVWGAANTGELF
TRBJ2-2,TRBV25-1,ASAQGYYTGELF
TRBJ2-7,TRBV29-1,SVETRDSTYEQY
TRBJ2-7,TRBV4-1,ASSRGQGAAYEQY
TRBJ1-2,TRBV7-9,ASSPDRGAYRVDYT
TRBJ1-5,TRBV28,ASSLSHGRGEKYQPQH
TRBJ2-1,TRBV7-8,ASSISGRHEQF
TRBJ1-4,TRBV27,ASSPQGFMEKLF
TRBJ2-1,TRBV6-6,ASSYSIGDSYNEQF
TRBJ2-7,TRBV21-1,ASRRRANGAAYEQY
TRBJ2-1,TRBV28,ASSFIGGDYNEQF
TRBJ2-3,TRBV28,ASHFEDTQY
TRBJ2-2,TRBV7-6,ASSSGLASTGELF
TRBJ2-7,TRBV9,ASSETGTTSYEQY
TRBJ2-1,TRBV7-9,ASSLAPGLAVNEQF
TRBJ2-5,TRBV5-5,ASSLPDRGLRETQY
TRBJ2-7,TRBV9,ASSPPGGGPYEQY
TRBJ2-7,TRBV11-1,ASSSPGGRAYEQY
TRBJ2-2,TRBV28,ASKAGLTGELF
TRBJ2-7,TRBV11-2,ASSLEGSGSYEQY
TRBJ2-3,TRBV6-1,ASSEPSGLAGYLRDADTQY
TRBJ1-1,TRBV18,ASSPSQGILTEAF
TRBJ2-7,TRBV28,AIRRGSSYEQY
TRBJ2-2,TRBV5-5,ASSSGLAGSGELF